The present entry profiles one TCR beta chain with its context. Its antigen is not identified. The method was immunoSEQ multiplex PCR; TCRdb's version includes in-frame clones alone and lacks a portion of them. Here the sample spans 950 to 1,500 clones, approximately 90% being singletons. This CDR3 has 20 amino acids. Trimming removed 0 bases from V and 0 bases from J; junction bases left unmatched: 14. Germline V gene sequence: CDR1 SGHTA, CDR2 FQGTGA. These data come from a study of glioma-infiltrating T cells after dendritic cell vaccination. The wider study: At biweekly intervals, patients got three intradermal dendritic cell vaccine injections. Findings and limits, study-wide: The cohort had few patients with full blood and tumor sets. No direct clonality-survival link was found; a diverse polyclonal response may matter.

This chain links TRBV7-3 with TRBJ2-3, with 8 bases fitting TRBD2. Source: tumor tissue, taken before dendritic cell vaccination. The clonotype originates from a human donor with glioblastoma. CDR3 in DNA: TGTGCCAGCAGCTTAACCCCACCGCTAGCGGGCAGAACTAGCACAGATACGCAGTATTTT. As protein: CASSLTPPLAGRTSTDTQYF.